These T cell receptor beta chains were read from a single sample in a study of CD8 T cells in ankylosing spondylitis. TCRdb reprocessed the 5' RACE reads via MiXCR and lists one record per CDR3 protein. The sample includes roughly 490,000 distinct CDR3 sequences, roughly 5% of them seen just once. Sequencing was done on a sample of blood, either unsorted or a sorted T cell fraction (not recorded which). The source is a male donor with ankylosing spondylitis. Each CDR3 is given with its conserved first and last residue. The D gene is left open where the match is weak. Where a row states a size, it is once, few, many or the class of an expanded clone; other rows omit it.

clone_size j_call d_call v_call cdr3_nt cdr3_aa
many TRBJ2-7 TRBD2 TRBV29-1 TGCAGCGTCCGATCCGGGGCCGTCACTAGCGGCTACGAGCAGTACTTC CSVRSGAVTSGYEQYF
many TRBJ1-1 - TRBV3-1 TGTGCCAGCAGCCAAGTTGGGACGGGGTACGAAGCTTTCTTT CASSQVGTGYEAFF
many TRBJ2-1 - TRBV20-1 TGCAGTGCTTCCGCCTTGGACGGATACAATGAGCAGTTCTTC CSASALDGYNEQFF
many TRBJ2-7 TRBD1 TRBV4-3 TGCGCCAGCAAGCCCGGGACAGGGCCCTACGAGCAGTACTTC CASKPGTGPYEQYF
many TRBJ1-2 - TRBV3-1 TGTGCCAGCAGCCAAGTAAAGGGACATGGCTACACCTTC CASSQVKGHGYTF
many TRBJ1-3 - TRBV5-5 TGTGCCAGCAGCTTGGGGACAGCCTCTGGAAACACCATATATTTT CASSLGTASGNTIYF
many TRBJ1-2 - TRBV4-1 TGCGCCAGCAGCTTCCGGCGGGGGGGACCTAGCTATGGCTACACCTTC CASSFRRGGPSYGYTF
many TRBJ1-2 - TRBV24-1 TGTGCCACCAGTAGCCCTCAGGCGACCTATGGCTACACCTTC CATSSPQATYGYTF
few TRBJ2-5 TRBD2 TRBV7-9 TGTGCCAGCAGGTCCCTGGGGGGGGTCCTGTACCAAGAGACCCAGTACTTC CASRSLGGVLYQETQYF
many TRBJ2-5 TRBD2 TRBV10-3 TGTGCCATCAGTACGGGACTAGGACTCGGAGAGACCCAGTACTTC CAISTGLGLGETQYF
many TRBJ2-7 - TRBV11-2 TGTGCCAGCAGCTTCCGGGCCCCCGGCCCCTACGAGCAGTACTTC CASSFRAPGPYEQYF
many TRBJ2-3 TRBD2 TRBV20-1 TGCAGTGCAAGGACTAGCGGGATTGCAGATACGCAGTATTTT CSARTSGIADTQYF
many TRBJ2-3 TRBD2 TRBV20-1 TGCAGTGCCCCCCGGACTAGCGGGAGAGCAGATACGCAGTATTTT CSAPRTSGRADTQYF
many TRBJ2-5 - TRBV6-5 TGTGCCAGCAGTTACGGGCAGCTAGAGACCCAGTACTTC CASSYGQLETQYF
many TRBJ2-1 TRBD2 TRBV29-1 TGCAGCGTTCGACTAGCGGGGGGGGTCTACAATGAGCAGTTCTTC CSVRLAGGVYNEQFF
- TRBJ2-7 - TRBV3-1 TGTGCCAGCGGACGAACCCTGAGCTCCTACGAGCAGTACTTC CASGRTLSSYEQYF
few TRBJ2-3 TRBD2 TRBV5-1 TGCGCCAGCAGCTCCCCCGGGGGACTAGTGAGCACAGATACGCAGTATTTT CASSSPGGLVSTDTQYF
many TRBJ2-7 - TRBV6-2/TRBV6-3 TGTGCCAGCATCAAGAATTACGAGCAGTACTTC CASIKNYEQYF
few TRBJ2-2 - TRBV11-2 TGTGCCAGCAGCTTAGTGGGTTTGGCAGGGGCCAACACCGGGGAGCTGTTTTTT CASSLVGLAGANTGELFF
many TRBJ1-1 - TRBV5-6 TGTGCCAGCAGCCCGCTCTTGCACACTGAAGCTTTCTTT CASSPLLHTEAFF
many TRBJ2-1 - TRBV19 TGTGCCAGTAGTGGGTCCCACGCGGGTGAGCAGTTCTTC CASSGSHAGEQFF
many TRBJ2-7 - TRBV13 TGTGCCAGCAGCCGAAGCCACGAGCAGTACTTC CASSRSHEQYF
many TRBJ1-2 - TRBV5-5 TGTGCCAGCAGTTGGACAAGCCATGGCTACACCTTC CASSWTSHGYTF
many TRBJ2-5 - TRBV6-2/TRBV6-3 TGTGCCAGCAGTTCACCTCCGTGGAGGCGGGAGACCCAGTACTTC CASSSPPWRRETQYF
many TRBJ2-3 TRBD2 TRBV20-1 TGCAGTGCTAGTCGACTAGCTACAGATACGCAGTATTTT CSASRLATDTQYF
few TRBJ2-5 - TRBV7-2 TGTGCCAGCAGCTTAGTCCGGGACACAGAGGCGGAGACCCAGTACTTC CASSLVRDTEAETQYF
many TRBJ1-1 - TRBV29-1 TGCAGCGTTGCTCATAACACTGAAGCTTTCTTT CSVAHNTEAFF
many TRBJ1-4 - TRBV5-5 TGTGCCAGCAGCTTGGAACTGAATGAAAAACTGTTTTTT CASSLELNEKLFF
many TRBJ1-6 - TRBV7-9 TGTGCCAGCAGCTTTAGCGCGGGGAACGGTAATTCACCCCTCCACTTT CASSFSAGNGNSPLHF
many TRBJ1-1 TRBD1 TRBV10-3 TGTGCCATCGGGACAGTGAACACTGAAGCTTTCTTT CAIGTVNTEAFF
many TRBJ2-1 - TRBV7-9 TGTGCCAGCAACCGAACTCCCCTCGGCCCCCACAATGAGCAGTTCTTC CASNRTPLGPHNEQFF
many TRBJ1-2 - TRBV28 TGTGCCCTGGGGAGGACCAACTATGGCTACACCTTC CALGRTNYGYTF
few TRBJ2-7 - TRBV9 TGTGCCAGCAGCGTAGGTGCGACAGGTTCGTGGGAGCAGTACTTC CASSVGATGSWEQYF
many TRBJ1-1 TRBD1 TRBV6-5 TGTGCCAGCAGTTACAACGACGGAGACAGGGGTCCCCTTAAAGGCAACACTGAAGCTTTCTTT CASSYNDGDRGPLKGNTEAFF
many TRBJ2-1 - TRBV6-5 TGTGCCAGCAGTTATCGGGGGGAGGGGGTAGGTGAGCAGTTCTTC CASSYRGEGVGEQFF
few TRBJ2-7 - TRBV20-1 TGCTGTGCTAGCTGGTCGGACGCCCGAGCCCGCTCCTACGAGCAGTACTTC CCASWSDARARSYEQYF
many TRBJ1-1 - TRBV29-1 TGCAGCGTGGTTACAGTATCGAAAGCTTTCTTT CSVVTVSKAFF
many TRBJ2-7 - TRBV20-1 TGCAGTGCACGTACCGGGACGGCCTCCTACGAGCAGTACTTC CSARTGTASYEQYF
many TRBJ2-7 - TRBV7-2 TGTGCCAGCAGCCCTAGGGGCCAGGGGGGCTACGAGCAGTACTTC CASSPRGQGGYEQYF
many TRBJ2-5 - TRBV18 TGTGCCAGCTCACCATACCGGGACCAAGAGACCCAGTACTTC CASSPYRDQETQYF
many TRBJ2-1 TRBD2 TRBV28 TGTGCCAGCCTGGGACTAGCGGTATCCTACAATGAGCAGTTCTTC CASLGLAVSYNEQFF
many TRBJ2-2 TRBD1 TRBV5-1 TGCGCCAGCGCCGAGACAGGGGTTGGCACCGGGGAGCTGTTTTTT CASAETGVGTGELFF
many TRBJ2-7 - TRBV10-2 TGCGCCAGCAGTGAAGGCAGGGACACCTACGAGCAGTACTTC CASSEGRDTYEQYF